These 4 T cell receptor beta chains share one sample of origin, sequenced in a study of blood T cell repertoires in COVID-19. TCRdb keeps only in-frame clones here, not all; method: immunoSEQ multiplex PCR. The table has some 290,000 clones, approximately 91% seen once. The sample consisted of PBMCs or T cells enriched from blood (not recorded which). Receptors were obtained from a woman in her forties with acute COVID-19.

In its sample, this clone was seen once. The chain is built from TRBV7-9 and TRBJ2-1; D might be TRBD1 (6 bases). Trimming took 6 bases from V and 12 from J, leaving 15 bases between them. The CDR3 covers 12 residues. Germline loops: CDR1 SEHNR, CDR2 FQNEAQ (reference sequence). The DNA of the CDR3 is TGTGCCAGCAGGCTACTGGGGGCGGGGCAGTTCTTC. Translation: CASRLLGAGQFF.

The V call is TRBV21-1, the J call TRBJ1-2; the table's D call of TRBD1 was not tested on the DNA. TRBV21-1 is marked as a pseudogene. CDR3 size: 17 residues. This CDR3 is CASSKSPVGQGDGGYTF. DNA for the CDR3: TGTGCCAGCAGCAAATCTCCGGTGGGTCAGGGGGACGGAGGCTACACCTTC.

This chain uses TRBV27 with TRBJ2-2, with D possibly being TRBD2 (5 bases). Trimming removed 1 base at V and 6 bases at J, with 6 bases between. The CDR3 has 13 residues. CDR1 MNHEY and CDR2 SMNVEV come from the germline V gene (reference sequence). The DNA of the CDR3 is TGTGCCAGCAGTTTATACGGGGCCGGGGAGCTGTTTTTT. The encoded protein is CASSLYGAGELFF.

The rearrangement uses TRBV3-1 (or the pseudogene TRBV3-2) and TRBJ2-4; tentative D call: TRBD1 (7 bases). V was shortened by 4 bases and J by 6 bases, with 10 bases between the two germline ends. The CDR3 has 13 residues. Germline CDR1 LGHDT, CDR2 YNNKEL (reference sequence). Here the CDR3 reads CASSRQGGNIQYF. The DNA for the CDR3 is TGTGCCAGCAGCCGACAGGGAGGAAACATTCAGTACTTC.